This is a list of T cell receptor beta chains from one sample in a study of human T cells and chemical hapten exposure. One entry per CDR3 protein results from TCRdb running MiXCR on the RACE reads. Of a few hundred thousand distinct CDR3 sequences in the sample, roughly 4.8% were seen once. The sequences come from whole blood, collected in connection with sensitization to the hapten diphenylcyclopropenone (DPC). Receptors originate from a woman between 50 and 59 years old with alopecia areata. Some clones in this sample may be carry-over from other donors' samples. CDR3s include the opening cysteine and the closing phenylalanine or tryptophan. A D gene is named only where the DNA matches it firmly. A row's size may be missing; if present it is once, few, many or a size class.

D,V,J,size,DNA,CDR3
-,TRBV12-5,TRBJ1-5,few,TGTGCTAGTGGTCTCTATAGCAATCAGCCCCAGCATTTT,CASGLYSNQPQHF
-,TRBV12-3/TRBV12-4,TRBJ1-5,many,TGTGCCAGCAGGGACGCGGGGTATCAGCCCCAGCATTTT,CASRDAGYQPQHF
-,TRBV10-1,TRBJ2-1,many,TGCGCCAGCAGTGAGTCGGCAACAGGTATAAGCTCCTACAATGAGCAGTTCTTC,CASSESATGISSYNEQFF
-,TRBV11-2,TRBJ2-3,-,TGTGCCAGCAGCTACTCGACAGTGGTAAACACGGGCACAGATACGCAGTATTTT,CASSYSTVVNTGTDTQYF
TRBD1,TRBV12-3/TRBV12-4,TRBJ2-2,many,TGTGCCAGCAGTACCTCGGGACAGGTGACCGGGGAGCTGTTTTTT,CASSTSGQVTGELFF
-,TRBV20-1,TRBJ1-6,few,TGCAGTGCTATAGACAGGCCCGAAGCTTCACCCCTCCACTTT,CSAIDRPEASPLHF
-,TRBV29-1,TRBJ1-1,many,TGCAGCGTCCGTGAGGCTGGGGCCACTGAAGCTTTCTTT,CSVREAGATEAFF
-,TRBV6-5,TRBJ2-7,-,TGTGCCAGCAGTTACGGAAGTGAATTGAGCGAGGAGTACTTC,CASSYGSELSEEYF
-,TRBV3-1,TRBJ2-2,-,TGTGCCAGCAGCGCACCACCCGGCGGGGAGCTGTTTTTT,CASSAPPGGELFF
-,TRBV5-5,TRBJ1-1,many,TGTGCCAGCAGCTGGTTGGACACTGAAGCTTTCTTT,CASSWLDTEAFF
-,TRBV14,TRBJ2-3,few,TGTGCCAGCAGCCAAGGCCCGGAAGCCCCAGATACGCAGTATTTT,CASSQGPEAPDTQYF
TRBD1,TRBV28,TRBJ2-7,many,TGTGCCAGCAGTTTACAGGACAGGGGGCTATCCTACGAGCAGTACTTC,CASSLQDRGLSYEQYF
-,TRBV6-2/TRBV6-3,TRBJ2-7,-,TGTGCCAGCAGTTGGAATCCGGGGTCCGAGCAGTACTTC,CASSWNPGSEQYF
-,TRBV7-6,TRBJ1-3,many,TGTGCCAGCAGCTTAGCCGGGACACAACTTCTTGGAAACACCATATATTTT,CASSLAGTQLLGNTIYF
-,TRBV21-1,TRBJ1-2,-,TGTGCCAGCAGCAACGCCGACACTTATGGCTACACCTTC,CASSNADTYGYTF
-,TRBV20-1,TRBJ1-1,few,TGCAGTGCTAGACGGGAAGGGGCGAACACTGAAGCTTTCTTT,CSARREGANTEAFF
-,TRBV5-6,TRBJ2-5,many,TGTGCCAGCAGCCGGGACTTTCAAGAGACCCAGTACTTC,CASSRDFQETQYF
-,TRBV27,TRBJ2-1,many,TGTGCCAGCAGCCCCTCGAGGGCCTCGGACAATGAGCAGTTCTTC,CASSPSRASDNEQFF
-,TRBV5-1,TRBJ2-2,many,TGCGCCAGCAGCTTCGACGGAAACACCGGGGAGCTGTTTTTT,CASSFDGNTGELFF
-,TRBV4-3,TRBJ2-1,few,TGCGCCAGCAGCCAAGAGGGCGGGGCGAGCTCCTACAATGAGCAGTTCTTC,CASSQEGGASSYNEQFF
-,TRBV12-3/TRBV12-4,TRBJ1-4,-,TGTGCCAGCAGTTTCTCCCCCTGGCAGGCGACTAATGAAAAACTGTTTTTT,CASSFSPWQATNEKLFF
TRBD2,TRBV20-1,TRBJ2-2,many,TGCAGTGCGCCACTAGCGGGGGGTACCGGGGAGCTGTTTTTT,CSAPLAGGTGELFF
-,TRBV7-2,TRBJ1-5,many,TGTGCCAGCAGCCCACCTTGGCGGGACCGCAGACGGCCCCAGCATTTT,CASSPPWRDRRRPQHF
TRBD2,TRBV18,TRBJ2-3,-,TGTGCCAGCCAGACTGGACTAGCGGGGAGATCGGATACGCAGTATTTT,CASQTGLAGRSDTQYF
-,TRBV7-2,TRBJ2-4,few,TGTGCCAGCAGCTTAGCAGGGGCCAAAAACATTCAGTACTTC,CASSLAGAKNIQYF